This T cell receptor beta chain was identified in a study of shared clonotypes between healthy human individuals. Overall study findings and caveats: Naive subsets tended to show greater estimated richness than memory subsets.

Turning to this clone: What it binds is unknown.

Terminally differentiated effector memory CD45RA+ cells were excluded from the naive CD8 cells, which were CD45RO-negative and positively selected for CCR7. Assay runs were performed at deep level. The assay was immunoSEQ multiplex PCR, and TCRdb's table has in-frame clones only and misses some. The sample includes millions of clones, just under 95% of them seen just once. Germline-derived CDR1 and CDR2 are SQVTM and ANQGSEA. This CDR3 is 12 amino acids long. The V and J ends lost 8 bases and 7 bases, in that order; junction bases with no gene match: 9. This chain uses TRBV29-1 with TRBJ1-2; 8 bases agree with TRBD1. The sequencing sample was made of naive CD8+ T cells sorted from blood. The receptor was derived from a man aged 18 to 30 in good health. CDR3 nucleotides: TGCAGCCATACAGGGGGATTGGGTGGCTACACCTTC. It encodes CSHTGGLGGYTF.